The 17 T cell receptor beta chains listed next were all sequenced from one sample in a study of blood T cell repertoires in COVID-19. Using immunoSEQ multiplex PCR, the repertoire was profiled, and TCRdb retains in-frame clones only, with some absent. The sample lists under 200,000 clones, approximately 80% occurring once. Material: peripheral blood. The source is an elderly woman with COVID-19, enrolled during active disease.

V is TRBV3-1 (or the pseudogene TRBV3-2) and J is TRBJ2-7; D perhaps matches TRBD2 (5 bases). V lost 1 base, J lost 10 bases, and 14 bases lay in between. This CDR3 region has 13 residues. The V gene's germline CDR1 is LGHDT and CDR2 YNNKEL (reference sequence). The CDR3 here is CASSQVGSGSQYF. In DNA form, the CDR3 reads TGTGCCAGCAGCCAAGTCGGAAGCGGTTCCCAGTACTTC.

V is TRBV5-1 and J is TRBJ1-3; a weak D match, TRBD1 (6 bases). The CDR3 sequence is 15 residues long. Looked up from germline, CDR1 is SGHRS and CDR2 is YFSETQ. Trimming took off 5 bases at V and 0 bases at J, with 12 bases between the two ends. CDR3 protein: CASSGEGGSGNTIYF. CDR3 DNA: TGCGCCAGCAGTGGGGAAGGGGGCTCTGGAAACACCATATATTTT. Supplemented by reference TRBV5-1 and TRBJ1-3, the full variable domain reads KAGVTQTPRYLIKTRGQQVTLSCSPISGHRSVSWYQQTPGQGLQFLFEYFSETQRNKGNFPGRFSGRQFSNSRSEMNVSTLELGDSALYLCASSGEGGSGNTIYFGEGSWLTVV.

CDR3 amino acids: CASSLAVNTEAFF. As DNA, the CDR3 is TGCGCCAGCAGCTTGGCGGTGAACACTGAAGCTTTCTTT. This chain joins TRBV5-1 and TRBJ1-1; D is unclear. V lost 0 bases and J 0 bases, leaving 3 bases between the germline ends. The CDR3 runs 13 residues. The germline V gene has CDR1 SGHRS and CDR2 YFSETQ.

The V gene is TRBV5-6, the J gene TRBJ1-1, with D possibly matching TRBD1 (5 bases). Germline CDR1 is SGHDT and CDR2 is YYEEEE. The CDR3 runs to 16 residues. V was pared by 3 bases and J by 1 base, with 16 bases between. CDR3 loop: CASSSRAGKWNTEAFF. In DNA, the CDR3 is TGTGCCAGCAGCTCCCGGGCAGGGAAATGGAACACTGAAGCTTTCTTT.

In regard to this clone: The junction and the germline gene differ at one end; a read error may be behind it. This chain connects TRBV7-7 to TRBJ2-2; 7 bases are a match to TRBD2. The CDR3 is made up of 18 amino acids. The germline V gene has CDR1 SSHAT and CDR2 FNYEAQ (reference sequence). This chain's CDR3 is CASSAQPRSGTNTGELFF. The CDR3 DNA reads TGTGCTAGCAGCGCACAACCCCGGAGCGGGACGAACACCGGGGAGCTGTTTTTT.

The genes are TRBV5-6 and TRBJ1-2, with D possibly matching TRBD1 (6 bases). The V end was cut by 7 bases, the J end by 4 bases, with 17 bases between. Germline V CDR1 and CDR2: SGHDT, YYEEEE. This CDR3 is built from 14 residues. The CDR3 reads CASGSGDPTYGYTF. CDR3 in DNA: TGTGCCAGCGGCTCAGGGGACCCTACCTATGGCTACACCTTC.

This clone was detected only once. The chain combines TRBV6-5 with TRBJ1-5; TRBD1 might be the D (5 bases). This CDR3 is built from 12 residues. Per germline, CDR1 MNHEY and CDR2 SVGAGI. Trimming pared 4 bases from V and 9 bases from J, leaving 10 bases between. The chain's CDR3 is CASSFLRGPQHF. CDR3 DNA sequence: TGTGCCAGCAGTTTTCTAAGGGGGCCCCAGCATTTT.

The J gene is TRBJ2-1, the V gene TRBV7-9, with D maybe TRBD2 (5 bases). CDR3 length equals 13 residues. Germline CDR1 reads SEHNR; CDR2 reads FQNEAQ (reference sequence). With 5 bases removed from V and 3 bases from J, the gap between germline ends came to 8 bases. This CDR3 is CASSPGNYNEQFF. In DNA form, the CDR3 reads TGTGCCAGCAGCCCCGGGAACTACAATGAGCAGTTCTTC.

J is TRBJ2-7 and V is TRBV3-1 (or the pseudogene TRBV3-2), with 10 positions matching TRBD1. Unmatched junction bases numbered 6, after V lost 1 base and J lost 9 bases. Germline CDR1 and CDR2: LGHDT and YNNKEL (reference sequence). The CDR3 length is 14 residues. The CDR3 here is CASSQAGTGVWQYF. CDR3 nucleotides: TGTGCCAGCAGCCAAGCCGGGACAGGGGTATGGCAGTACTTC.

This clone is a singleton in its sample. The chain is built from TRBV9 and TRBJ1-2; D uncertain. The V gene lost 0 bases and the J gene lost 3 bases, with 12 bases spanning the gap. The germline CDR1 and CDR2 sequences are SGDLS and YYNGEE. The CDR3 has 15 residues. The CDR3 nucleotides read TGTGCCAGCAGCGTAGAGGCGGCCGCCTACTATGGCTACACCTTC. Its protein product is CASSVEAAAYYGYTF.

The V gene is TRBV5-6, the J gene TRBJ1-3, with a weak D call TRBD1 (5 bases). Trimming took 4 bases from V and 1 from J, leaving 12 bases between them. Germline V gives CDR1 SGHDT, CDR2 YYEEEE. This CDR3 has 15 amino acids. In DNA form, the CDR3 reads TGTGCCAGCAGCCCGTGGGGGGAATCTGGAAACACCATATATTTT. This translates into CASSPWGESGNTIYF.

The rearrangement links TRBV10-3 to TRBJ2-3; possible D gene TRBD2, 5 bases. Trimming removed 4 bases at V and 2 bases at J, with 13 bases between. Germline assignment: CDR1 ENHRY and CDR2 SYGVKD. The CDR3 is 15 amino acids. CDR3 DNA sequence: TGTGCCATCAGTGGTAGAGGGAGCCTCACAGATACGCAGTATTTT. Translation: CAISGRGSLTDTQYF.

Written as DNA, the CDR3 is TGCGCCAGCAGCTTGGAACCCCCGGGGAGGAGCAGGAGAGAGTCACCCCTCCACTTT. As protein: CASSLEPPGRSRRESPLHF. J is TRBJ1-6 and V is TRBV5-1; D is unresolved. V shed 0 bases and J shed 10 bases, with 26 bases lying between them. The CDR3 is 19 residues long. Germline V gives CDR1 SGHRS, CDR2 YFSETQ.

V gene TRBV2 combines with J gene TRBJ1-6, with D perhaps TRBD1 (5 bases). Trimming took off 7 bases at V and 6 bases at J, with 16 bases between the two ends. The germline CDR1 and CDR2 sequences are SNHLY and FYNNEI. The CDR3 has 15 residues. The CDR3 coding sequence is TGTGCCAGCAACCCAGACAGTGTCCGTAATTCACCCCTCCACTTT. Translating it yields CASNPDSVRNSPLHF.

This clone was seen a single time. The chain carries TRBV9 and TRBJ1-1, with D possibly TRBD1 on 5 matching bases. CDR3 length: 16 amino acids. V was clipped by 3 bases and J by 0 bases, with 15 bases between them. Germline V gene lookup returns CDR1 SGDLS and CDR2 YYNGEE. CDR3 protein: CASSAGSPPMNTEAFF. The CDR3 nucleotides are TGTGCCAGCAGCGCAGGGTCCCCACCGATGAACACTGAAGCTTTCTTT.

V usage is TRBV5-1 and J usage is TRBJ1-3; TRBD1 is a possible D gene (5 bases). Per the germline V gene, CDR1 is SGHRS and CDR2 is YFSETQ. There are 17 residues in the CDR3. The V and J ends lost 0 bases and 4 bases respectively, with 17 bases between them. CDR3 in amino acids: CASSLGQGASVGNTIYF. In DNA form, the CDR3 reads TGCGCCAGCAGCTTGGGGCAGGGTGCCTCCGTGGGAAACACCATATATTTT.

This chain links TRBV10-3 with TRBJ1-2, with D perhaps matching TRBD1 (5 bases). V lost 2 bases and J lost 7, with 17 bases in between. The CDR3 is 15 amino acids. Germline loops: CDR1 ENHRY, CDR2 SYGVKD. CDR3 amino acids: CAISEPGEGKGGYTF. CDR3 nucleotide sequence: TGTGCCATCAGTGAGCCTGGGGAGGGGAAGGGTGGCTACACCTTC.